This T cell receptor (beta chain) comes out of a study of OX40 agonist ivuxolimab in advanced cancers. For the study at large: Given to patients was ivuxolimab, an agonistic anti-OX40 (CD134) antibody. Broader study findings: The expanded peripheral T cells' antigen specificity was not determined.

Comment on this clone: No antigen is known for it.

The CDR3 is made up of 14 amino acids. V lost 3 bases and J 1 base, leaving 10 bases between the germline ends. CDR1 and CDR2 (germline): SGHDT, YYEEEE. Here immunoSEQ multiplex PCR was the method, and the copy in TCRdb shows in-frame clones only, minus some. The table has approximately 61,000 clones, 70% to 90% seen once; the top ten hold about 0.34%. The chain couples TRBV5-6 to TRBJ1-1; D might be TRBD1 (6 bases). Source: CD4+ or CD8+ T cells sorted from blood, taken in a trial of the OX40 agonist ivuxolimab. This receptor was taken from an adult with an advanced solid tumor such as melanoma, head and neck, liver or kidney cancer. Here the CDR3 DNA reads TGTGCCAGCAGCTCGGTGGACAGGAACACTGAAGCTTTCTTT. Its protein product is CASSSVDRNTEAFF.